The 28 T cell receptor beta chains given below trace back to one sample, sequenced in a study of cytomegalovirus exposure and HLA in healthy donors. In the PCR, 60 Vbeta and 13 Jbeta primers were used. Libraries were prepared by immunoSEQ multiplex PCR; TCRdb keeps only in-frame clonotypes and omits some of them. Found here are 150,000 to 200,000 clones, over 75% of them singletons; the top ten hold less than 2%. The sequenced sample consisted of PBMCs. These receptors were collected from a man younger than 35 in good health and CMV-seronegative.

This clone has more than one count but fewer than ten. The V and J genes are TRBV6-6 and TRBJ2-7; TRBD1 aligns across 10 bases. The junction had 1 base not matched to a gene; V was cut back by 2 bases and J by 3 bases. Germline CDR1 is MNHNY and CDR2 is SVGAGI (reference sequence). This CDR3 is built from 14 residues. The chain's CDR3 is CASSYRTGGYEQYF. Here the CDR3 DNA reads TGTGCCAGCAGTTACAGGACAGGGGGCTACGAGCAGTACTTC.

The gene calls are TRBV6-1 and TRBJ2-1; D possibly corresponds to TRBD2 (5 bases). Germline CDR1 and CDR2: MNHNS and SASEGT. Trimming left V 4 bases short and J 9 bases short, with 19 bases between. The CDR3 consists of 15 residues. CDR3: CASSALLAILPEQFF. CDR3 coding DNA: TGTGCCAGCAGTGCCTTGCTAGCCATCTTACCTGAGCAGTTCTTC.

The V gene is TRBV27, the J gene TRBJ2-2, with D possibly being TRBD1 (6 bases). Per germline, CDR1 MNHEY and CDR2 SMNVEV (reference sequence). Trimming stripped 5 bases from V and 5 bases from J, with 9 bases between. The CDR3 extends over 13 amino acids. This CDR3 reads CASSATGTGELFF. DNA for the CDR3: TGTGCCAGCAGTGCCACAGGGACCGGGGAGCTGTTTTTT.

The chain uses TRBV4-1 and TRBJ2-7, with TRBD1 matching 8 bases. CDR1 MGHRA and CDR2 YSYEKL come from the germline V gene. V was clipped by 3 bases and J by 3 bases; unmatched bases: 16. The CDR3 loop spans 18 amino acids. CDR3 loop: CASSQPRDRLHGGYEQYF. The CDR3, as DNA: TGCGCCAGCAGCCAGCCCCGGGACAGGCTCCATGGGGGCTACGAGCAGTACTTC.

The chain combines TRBV6-1 with TRBJ1-4; D is unresolved. Between the trimmed V and J ends, which lost 10 bases and 8 bases, there was a span of 17 bases. Germline V gives CDR1 MNHNS, CDR2 SASEGT. This CDR3 spans 13 amino acids. CDR3 loop: CATSPGIREKLFF. In nucleotides, the CDR3 is TGTGCCACCTCCCCCGGTATTCGGGAAAAACTGTTTTTT.

CDR3 sequence: CASSQGPGAGYNEQFF. CDR3 coding DNA: TGCGCCAGCAGCCAGGGACCGGGAGCTGGTTACAATGAGCAGTTCTTC. The gene calls are TRBV4-3 and TRBJ2-1; weak D call: TRBD2 (6 bases). Trimming removed 3 bases at V and 4 bases at J, with 16 bases between. The CDR3 spans 16 residues. The germline gives CDR1 LGHNA, CDR2 YSLEER.

V gene TRBV19 combines with J gene TRBJ1-5; D is perhaps TRBD1 (6 bases). The CDR3 runs to 14 residues. Germline V gene sequence: CDR1 LNHDA, CDR2 SQIVND (reference sequence). V lost 6 bases and J lost 4, with 13 bases in between. The CDR3 loop is CASSETGTNQPQHF. CDR3 nucleotide sequence: TGTGCCAGTAGCGAGACAGGCACTAATCAGCCCCAGCATTTT.

CDR3 residues: CAWSVRSYEQYF. The CDR3 bases are TGTGCCTGGAGTGTCCGGAGCTACGAGCAGTACTTC. The chain joins TRBV30 to TRBJ2-7; no definite D call. Germline V gene data show CDR1 as GTSNPN and CDR2 as SVGIG (reference sequence). Trimming removed 0 bases at V and 3 bases at J, with 6 bases between. The CDR3 sequence is 12 residues long. Together with reference TRBV30 and TRBJ2-7, the CDR3 gives the full variable domain: SQTIHQWPATLVQPVGSPLSLECTVEGTSNPNLYWYRQAAGRGLQLLFYSVGIGQISSEVPQNLSASRPQDRQFILSSKKLLLSDSGFYLCAWSVRSYEQYFGPGTRLTVT.

The DNA of the CDR3 is TGTGCCACCAGCAGAGGTGACCGGACTCCAGATACGCAGTATTTT. Translation: CATSRGDRTPDTQYF. The genes are TRBV15 and TRBJ2-3, with a weak D call TRBD2 (5 bases). V lost 1 base, J lost 4 bases, and 12 bases lay in between. From germline, CDR1 is LNHNV and CDR2 YYDKDF (reference sequence). This CDR3 is built from 15 residues.

This clone was seen more than once but under ten times. The chain joins TRBV7-9 to TRBJ2-1; D unclear. Trimming left V 4 bases short and J 10 bases short, with 17 bases between. CDR1 and CDR2 (germline): SEHNR, FQNEAQ (reference sequence). The CDR3 spans 14 residues. The DNA for the CDR3 is TGTGCCAGCAGCTCCCCTACATCCACCAGGGAGCAGTTCTTC. Translating it yields CASSSPTSTREQFF. Filled out from reference TRBV7-9 and TRBJ2-1, the complete variable domain reads DTGVSQNPRHKITKRGQNVTFRCDPISEHNRLYWYRQTLGQGPEFLTYFQNEAQLEKSRLLSDRFSAERPKGSFSTLEIQRTEQGDSAMYLCASSSPTSTREQFFGPGTRLTVL.

This chain uses TRBV7-2 with TRBJ2-4; D perhaps matches TRBD1 (6 bases). Trimming took 2 bases from V and 9 from J, leaving 20 bases between them. From germline, CDR1 is SGHTA and CDR2 FQGNSA. The CDR3 spans 16 residues. CDR3 DNA: TGTGCCAGCAGCTTATCCTCAGGGGATCAGTCGGGCATTCAGTACTTC. Translated: CASSLSSGDQSGIQYF. The variable domain in full, with the rest retrieved from reference TRBV7-2 and TRBJ2-4, is GAGVSQSPSNKVTEKGKDVELRCDPISGHTALYWYRQSLGQGLEFLIYFQGNSAPDKSGLPSDRFSAERTGGSVSTLTIQRTQQEDSAVYLCASSLSSGDQSGIQYFGAGTRLSVL.

The V gene is TRBV15, the J gene TRBJ2-5; 12 bases fit TRBD2. Germline assignment: CDR1 LNHNV and CDR2 YYDKDF (reference sequence). J lost 5 bases, V lost 0 bases, and 13 bases had no gene match. The CDR3 totals 19 residues. The CDR3 sequence: CATSRDPRASGRAMETQYF. As DNA, the CDR3 is TGTGCCACCAGCAGAGACCCCCGGGCTAGCGGGAGGGCCATGGAGACCCAGTACTTC.

The CDR3 is CATSRIAGEVHEQYF. CDR3 DNA sequence: TGTGCCACCAGCAGGATAGCGGGAGAGGTGCACGAGCAGTACTTC. The chain is built from TRBV15 and TRBJ2-7, with TRBD2 matching 9 bases. Germline trimming cut 3 bases from V and 5 bases from J; bases unmatched to any gene: 8. Germline loops: CDR1 LNHNV, CDR2 YYDKDF (reference sequence). The CDR3 is 15 amino acids.

This CDR3 reads CASSRGDNYGYTF. Written as DNA, the CDR3 is TGTGCCAGCTCCAGGGGGGATAACTATGGCTACACCTTC. The chain employs TRBV7-9 and TRBJ1-2, with 7 nucleotides matching TRBD1. The CDR3 consists of 13 residues. Germline trimming cut 8 bases from V and 1 base from J; bases unmatched to any gene: 4. Per germline, CDR1 SEHNR and CDR2 FQNEAQ (reference sequence). Combining the CDR3 with reference TRBV7-9 and TRBJ1-2 gives the whole variable domain DTGVSQNPRHKITKRGQNVTFRCDPISEHNRLYWYRQTLGQGPEFLTYFQNEAQLEKSRLLSDRFSAERPKGSFSTLEIQRTEQGDSAMYLCASSRGDNYGYTFGSGTRLTVV.

V usage is TRBV5-6 and J usage is TRBJ1-2, with a tentative D call TRBD1 (6 bases). The V gene's germline CDR1 is SGHDT and CDR2 YYEEEE. Between the trimmed V and J ends, which lost 4 bases and 12 bases, there was a span of 25 bases. This CDR3 is 15 amino acids long. The CDR3: CASSEDSIYGMKNTF. DNA for the CDR3: TGTGCCAGCAGCGAGGACAGTATCTATGGCATGAAAAACACCTTC.

This chain uses TRBV9 with TRBJ2-1; D ambiguous. The ends were cut back, 3 bases at V and 2 bases at J, with 6 bases in the middle. The CDR3 loop spans 13 amino acids. Germline-derived CDR1 and CDR2 are SGDLS and YYNGEE. The CDR3 DNA follows: TGTGCCAGCAGCGACCTAGCCTACAATGAGCAGTTCTTC. This sequence encodes CASSDLAYNEQFF.

The J gene is TRBJ1-2, the V gene TRBV5-6; possibly TRBD1 for D (6 bases). This CDR3 has 16 amino acids. Germline lookup yields CDR1 SGHDT and CDR2 YYEEEE. V lost 4 bases and J 5 bases, leaving 21 bases between the germline ends. The CDR3 DNA follows: TGTGCCAGCAGCCCCGAGGGGGGGGCGCAAGGGTATGGCTACACCTTC. Translating it yields CASSPEGGAQGYGYTF.

The genes are TRBV27 and TRBJ2-7, with TRBD1 as a possible D gene (6 bases). This CDR3 is built from 14 residues. V was cut by 1 base and J by 2 bases, with 9 bases left in between. Per the germline V gene, CDR1 is MNHEY and CDR2 is SMNVEV (reference sequence). CDR3 bases: TGTGCCAGCAGTTTATTCAGGGGTCCCTACGAGCAGTACTTC. Protein product: CASSLFRGPYEQYF.

The rearrangement joins TRBV13 to TRBJ1-6; TRBD1 aligns across 9 bases. The CDR3 runs 16 residues. CDR1 and CDR2 from the germline V gene are PRHDT and FYEKMQ (reference sequence). V was pared by 1 base and J by 7 bases, with 5 bases of the junction left unmatched. The CDR3 DNA is TGTGCCAGCAGCTTAGCCCGGGGACAGGGAAATTCACCCCTCCACTTT. Encoded protein: CASSLARGQGNSPLHF.

This clone was detected only once. The chain has TRBV27 and TRBJ2-2; D call uncertain. The CDR3 loop spans 17 amino acids. Germline lookup yields CDR1 MNHEY and CDR2 SMNVEV (reference sequence). V dropped 0 bases and J dropped 0 bases, with 11 bases sitting between them. As DNA, the CDR3 is TGTGCCAGCAGTTTATCGAATCAGGCCGCGAACACCGGGGAGCTGTTTTTT. As protein: CASSLSNQAANTGELFF.

The chain recombines TRBV5-6 with TRBJ2-4; tentative D call: TRBD1 (6 bases). Germline lookup yields CDR1 SGHDT and CDR2 YYEEEE. The length of the CDR3 is 16 residues. Trimming removed 0 bases from V and 0 bases from J, with 10 bases in between. For the CDR3, the DNA is TGTGCCAGCAGCTTGGTCACAGGGTTAGCCAAAAACATTCAGTACTTC. Translating it yields CASSLVTGLAKNIQYF.

V usage is TRBV27 and J usage is TRBJ2-1; a possible D gene is TRBD2 (7 bases). Looked up from germline, CDR1 is MNHEY and CDR2 is SMNVEV (reference sequence). CDR3 length: 18 amino acids. Between the trimmed V and J ends, which lost 0 bases and 5 bases, there was a span of 20 bases. CDR3: CASSLSSRGGGVDNEQFF. CDR3 nucleotides: TGTGCCAGCAGTTTATCCTCTAGGGGCGGGGGCGTAGACAATGAGCAGTTCTTC.

J is TRBJ1-6 and V is TRBV7-9, with a weak D call TRBD1 (6 bases). Germline CDR1 SEHNR, CDR2 FQNEAQ (reference sequence). V lost 6 bases and J 9 bases, leaving 15 bases between the germline ends. CDR3 size: 14 residues. CDR3 residues: CASRTGTSASPLHF. DNA for the CDR3: TGTGCCAGCAGGACGGGGACAAGCGCTTCACCCCTCCACTTT.

The chain combines TRBV4-1 with TRBJ1-5, with D possibly matching TRBD1 (6 bases). The germline V gene has CDR1 MGHRA and CDR2 YSYEKL. The CDR3 totals 12 residues. V was trimmed by 3 bases and J by 13 bases, leaving 13 bases between them. The CDR3 DNA reads as TGCGCCAGCAGCCAGGAGGACAGCCCGCAGCATTTT. Encoded protein: CASSQEDSPQHF.

The rearrangement joins TRBV29-1 to TRBJ2-7; tentatively, D is TRBD1 (5 bases). The germline CDR1 and CDR2 sequences are SQVTM and ANQGSEA. Deletions cut 4 bases from V and 2 bases from J, with 18 bases between. The CDR3 runs to 15 residues. The CDR3 loop reads CSVVPLSEQAYEQYF. The CDR3 nucleotides read TGCAGCGTTGTGCCATTATCGGAACAGGCCTACGAGCAGTACTTC.

CDR3 sequence: CASSPRQFRDEQFF. The CDR3 region has the DNA TGTGCCAGCAGCCCACGACAGTTTAGGGATGAGCAGTTCTTC. The chain links TRBV14 to TRBJ2-1; maybe TRBD1 (5 bases). V was cut by 4 bases and J by 8 bases, with 15 bases left in between. This CDR3 has 14 residues. The germline V gene encodes CDR1 SGHDN and CDR2 FVKESK.

This chain joins TRBV6-5 and TRBJ1-5; TRBD1 matches 10 bases. Germline V CDR1 and CDR2: MNHEY, SVGAGI. The CDR3 spans 15 residues. With V trimmed by 6 bases and J by 6 bases, 8 bases remained unmatched. The CDR3 spells CASSPGQGVAQPQHF. CDR3 sequence (DNA): TGTGCCAGCAGCCCCGGACAGGGGGTCGCTCAGCCCCAGCATTTT.

In this sample, this clone turned up a few times. CDR3 nucleotides: TGTGCCAGCAATTCTAGTCCCTACAATGAGCAGTTCTTC. It encodes CASNSSPYNEQFF. The chain recombines TRBV27 with TRBJ2-1; D uncertain. Looked up from germline, CDR1 is MNHEY and CDR2 is SMNVEV (reference sequence). This CDR3 comprises 13 residues. The V and J ends lost 7 bases and 2 bases respectively, with 9 bases between them.